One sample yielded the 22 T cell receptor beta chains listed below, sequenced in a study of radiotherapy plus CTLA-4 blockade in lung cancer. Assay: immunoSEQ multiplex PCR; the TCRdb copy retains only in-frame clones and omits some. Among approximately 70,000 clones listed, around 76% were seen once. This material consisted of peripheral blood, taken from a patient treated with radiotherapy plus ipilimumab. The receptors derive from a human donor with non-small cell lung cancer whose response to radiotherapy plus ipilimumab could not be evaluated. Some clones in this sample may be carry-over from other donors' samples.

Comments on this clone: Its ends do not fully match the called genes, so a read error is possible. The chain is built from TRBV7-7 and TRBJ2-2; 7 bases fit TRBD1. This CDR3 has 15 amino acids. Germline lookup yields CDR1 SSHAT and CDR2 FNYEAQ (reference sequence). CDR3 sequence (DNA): TGTGCTAGCAGCCGCGACAGGGAAAGGGACGGGGAGCTGTTTTTT. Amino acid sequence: CASSRDRERDGELFF.

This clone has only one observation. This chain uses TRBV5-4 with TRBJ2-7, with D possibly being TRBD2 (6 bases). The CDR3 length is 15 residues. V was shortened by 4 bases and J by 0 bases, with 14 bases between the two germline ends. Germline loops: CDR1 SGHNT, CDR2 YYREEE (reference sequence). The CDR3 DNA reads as TGTGCCAGCAGCACCCCGGCGGGGAGCTCCTACGAGCAGTACTTC. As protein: CASSTPAGSSYEQYF.

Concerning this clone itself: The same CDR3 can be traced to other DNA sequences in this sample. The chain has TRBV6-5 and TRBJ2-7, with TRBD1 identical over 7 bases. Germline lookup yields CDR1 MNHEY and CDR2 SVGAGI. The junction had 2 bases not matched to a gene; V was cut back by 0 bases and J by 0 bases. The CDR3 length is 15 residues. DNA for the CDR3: TGTGCCAGCAGTTACTCAGGGGACAGCTCCTACGAGCAGTACTTC. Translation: CASSYSGDSSYEQYF.

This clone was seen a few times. The CDR3 sequence is CASSLGGVLTDTQYF. The CDR3 bases are TGTGCCAGCAGCTTAGGGGGGGTTTTGACAGATACGCAGTATTTT. The chain joins TRBV7-2 to TRBJ2-3; the D gene is possibly TRBD2 (6 bases). The V end was cut by 1 base, the J end by 3 bases, with 11 bases between. Per the germline V gene, CDR1 is SGHTA and CDR2 is FQGNSA. The CDR3 loop spans 15 amino acids.

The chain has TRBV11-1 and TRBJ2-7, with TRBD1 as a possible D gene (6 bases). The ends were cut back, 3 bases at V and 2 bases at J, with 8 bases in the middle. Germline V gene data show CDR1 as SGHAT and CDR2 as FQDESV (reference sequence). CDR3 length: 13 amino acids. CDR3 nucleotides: TGTGCCAGCAGCTTTGGGACAACCTACGAGCAGTACTTC. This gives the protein CASSFGTTYEQYF.

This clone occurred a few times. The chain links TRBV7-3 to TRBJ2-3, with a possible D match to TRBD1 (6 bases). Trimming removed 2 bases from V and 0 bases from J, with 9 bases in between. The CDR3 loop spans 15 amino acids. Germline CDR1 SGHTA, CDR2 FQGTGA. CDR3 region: CASSLVGTSTDTQYF. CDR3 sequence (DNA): TGTGCCAGCAGCTTAGTCGGGACAAGCACAGATACGCAGTATTTT.

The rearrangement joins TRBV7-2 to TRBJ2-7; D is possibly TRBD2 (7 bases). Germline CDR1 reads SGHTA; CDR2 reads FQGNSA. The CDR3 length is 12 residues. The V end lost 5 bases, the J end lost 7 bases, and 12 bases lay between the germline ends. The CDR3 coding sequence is TGTGCCAGCAGCCCCGGGGGGCAAGAGCAGTACTTC. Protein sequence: CASSPGGQEQYF.

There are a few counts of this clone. Here the CDR3 reads CASSQEWEDSPLHF. For the CDR3, the DNA is TGCGCCAGCAGCCAAGAGTGGGAGGATTCACCCCTCCACTTT. The chain carries TRBV4-3 and TRBJ1-6; D is ambiguous. CDR1 and CDR2 from the germline V gene are LGHNA and YSLEER. Trimming cost V 0 bases and J 8 bases, with 8 bases left between them. The CDR3 extends over 14 amino acids.

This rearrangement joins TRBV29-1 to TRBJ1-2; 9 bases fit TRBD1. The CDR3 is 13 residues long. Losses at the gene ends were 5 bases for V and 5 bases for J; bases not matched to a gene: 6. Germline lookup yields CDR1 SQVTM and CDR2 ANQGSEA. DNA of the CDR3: TGCAGCGTTCGGGACAGGGTAGGGTATGGCTACACCTTC. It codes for CSVRDRVGYGYTF.

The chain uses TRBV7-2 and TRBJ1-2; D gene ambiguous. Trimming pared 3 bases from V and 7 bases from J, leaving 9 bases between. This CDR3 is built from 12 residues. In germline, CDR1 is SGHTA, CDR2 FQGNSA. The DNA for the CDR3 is TGTGCCAGCAGCTTGGCGGGGATTGGCTACACCTTC. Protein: CASSLAGIGYTF. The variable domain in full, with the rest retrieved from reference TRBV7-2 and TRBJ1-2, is GAGVSQSPSNKVTEKGKDVELRCDPISGHTALYWYRQSLGQGLEFLIYFQGNSAPDKSGLPSDRFSAERTGGSVSTLTIQRTQQEDSAVYLCASSLAGIGYTFGSGTRLTVV.

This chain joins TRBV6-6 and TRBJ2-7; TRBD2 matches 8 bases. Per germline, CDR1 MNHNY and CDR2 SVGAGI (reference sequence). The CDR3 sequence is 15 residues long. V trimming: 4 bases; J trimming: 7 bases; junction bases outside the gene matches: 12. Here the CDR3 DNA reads TGTGCCAGCAGTTTCAGCGGGGGCCTCCGGGGGGAGCAGTACTTC. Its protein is CASSFSGGLRGEQYF.

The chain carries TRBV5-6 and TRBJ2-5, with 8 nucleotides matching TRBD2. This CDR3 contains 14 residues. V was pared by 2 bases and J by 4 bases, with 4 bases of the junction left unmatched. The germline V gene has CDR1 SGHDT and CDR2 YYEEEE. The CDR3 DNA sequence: TGTGCCAGCAGCTTCACGGGGGGGCCAGAGACCCAGTACTTC. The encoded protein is CASSFTGGPETQYF.

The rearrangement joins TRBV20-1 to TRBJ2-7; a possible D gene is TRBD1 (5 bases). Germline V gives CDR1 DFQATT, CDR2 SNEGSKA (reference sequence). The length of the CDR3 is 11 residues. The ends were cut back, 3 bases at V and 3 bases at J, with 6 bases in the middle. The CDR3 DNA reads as TGCAGTGCTAGTGACAGCTACGAGCAGTACTTC. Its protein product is CSASDSYEQYF.

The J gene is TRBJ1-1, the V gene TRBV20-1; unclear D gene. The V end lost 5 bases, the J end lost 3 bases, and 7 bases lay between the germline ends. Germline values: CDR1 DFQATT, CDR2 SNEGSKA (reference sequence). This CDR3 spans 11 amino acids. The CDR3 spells CSAGQDTEAFF. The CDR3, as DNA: TGCAGTGCTGGGCAGGACACTGAAGCTTTCTTT.

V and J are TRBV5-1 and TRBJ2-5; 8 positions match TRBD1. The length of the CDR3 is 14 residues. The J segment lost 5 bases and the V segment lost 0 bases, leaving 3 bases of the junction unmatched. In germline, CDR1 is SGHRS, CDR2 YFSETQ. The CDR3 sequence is CASSLGTGHETQYF. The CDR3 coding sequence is TGCGCCAGCAGCTTGGGGACAGGGCACGAGACCCAGTACTTC. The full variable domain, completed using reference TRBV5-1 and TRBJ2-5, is KAGVTQTPRYLIKTRGQQVTLSCSPISGHRSVSWYQQTPGQGLQFLFEYFSETQRNKGNFPGRFSGRQFSNSRSEMNVSTLELGDSALYLCASSLGTGHETQYFGPGTRLLVL.

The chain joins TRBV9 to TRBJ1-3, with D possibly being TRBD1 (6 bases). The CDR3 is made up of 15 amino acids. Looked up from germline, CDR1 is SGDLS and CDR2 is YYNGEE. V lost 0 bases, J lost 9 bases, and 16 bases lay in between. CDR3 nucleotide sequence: TGTGCCAGCAGCGTAGAAGGGGGGACGGGGGGCACCATATATTTT. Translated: CASSVEGGTGGTIYF.

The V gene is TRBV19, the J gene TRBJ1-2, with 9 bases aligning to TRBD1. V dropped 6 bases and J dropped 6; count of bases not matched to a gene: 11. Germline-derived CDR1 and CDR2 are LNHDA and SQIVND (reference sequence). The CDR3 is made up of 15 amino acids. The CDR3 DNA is TGTGCCAGTAGGGTAACAGGGGGCAAAGGAAATGGCTACACCTTC. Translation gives CASRVTGGKGNGYTF. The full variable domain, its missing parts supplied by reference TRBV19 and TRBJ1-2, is DGGITQSPKYLFRKEGQNVTLSCEQNLNHDAMYWYRQDPGQGLRLIYYSQIVNDFQKGDIAEGYSVSREKKESFPLTVTSAQKNPTAFYLCASRVTGGKGNGYTFGSGTRLTVV.

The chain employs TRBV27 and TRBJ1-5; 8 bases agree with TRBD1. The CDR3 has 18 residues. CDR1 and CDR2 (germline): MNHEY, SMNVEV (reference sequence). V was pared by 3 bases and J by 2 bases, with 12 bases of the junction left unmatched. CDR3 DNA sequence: TGTGCCAGCAGTTTGTACCATAACAGGGGGGGTGGCAATCAGCCCCAGCATTTT. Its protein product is CASSLYHNRGGGNQPQHF.

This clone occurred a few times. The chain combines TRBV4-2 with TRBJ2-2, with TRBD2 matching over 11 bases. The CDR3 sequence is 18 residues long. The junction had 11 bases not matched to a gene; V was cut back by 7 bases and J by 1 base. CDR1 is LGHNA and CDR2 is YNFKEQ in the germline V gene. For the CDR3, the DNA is TGTGCCAGCAAAAAGGATCTAGCGGGGGGCCTGAACACCGGGGAGCTGTTTTTT. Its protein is CASKKDLAGGLNTGELFF.

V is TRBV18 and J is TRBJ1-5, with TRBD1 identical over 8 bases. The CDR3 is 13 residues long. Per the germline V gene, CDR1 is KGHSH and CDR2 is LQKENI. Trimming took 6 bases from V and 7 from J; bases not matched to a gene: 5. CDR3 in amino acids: CASSSGGDQPQHF. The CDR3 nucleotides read TGTGCCAGCTCGTCAGGGGGCGACCAGCCCCAGCATTTT. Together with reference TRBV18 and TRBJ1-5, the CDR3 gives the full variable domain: NAGVMQNPRHLVRRRGQEARLRCSPMKGHSHVYWYRQLPEEGLKFMVYLQKENIIDESGMPKERFSAEFPKEGPSILRIQQVVRGDSAAYFCASSSGGDQPQHFGDGTRLSIL.

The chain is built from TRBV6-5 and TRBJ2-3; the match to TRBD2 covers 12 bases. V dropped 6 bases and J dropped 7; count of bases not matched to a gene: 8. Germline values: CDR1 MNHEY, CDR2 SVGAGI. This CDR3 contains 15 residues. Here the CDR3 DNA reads TGTGCCAGCAGCAGTCCTAGCGGGGGGGCTTATACGCAGTATTTT. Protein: CASSSPSGGAYTQYF.

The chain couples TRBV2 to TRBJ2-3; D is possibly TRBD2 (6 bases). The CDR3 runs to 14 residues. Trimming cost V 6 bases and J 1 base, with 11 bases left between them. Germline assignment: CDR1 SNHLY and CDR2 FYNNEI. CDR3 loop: CASRVGGGTDTQYF. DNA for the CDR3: TGTGCCAGCAGGGTGGGCGGGGGCACAGATACGCAGTATTTT.